This T cell receptor (beta chain) was observed in a study of blood T cell repertoires in COVID-19. Study background: Spain, Italy and the United States supplied samples that represented acute and convalescent COVID-19.

CDR1 is MNHEY and CDR2 is SVGAGI in the germline V gene. V lost 6 bases to trimming and J lost 1 base; unmatched junction nucleotides: 2. The CDR3 sequence is 13 residues long. Everyone who took part was 18 to 89 years old, and they came from 24 US areas. Self-reported history from a screening survey and questionnaire set each donor's cohort. The data were produced by immunoSEQ multiplex PCR, yet TCRdb's version contains in-frame clones alone and is incomplete. Among around 250,000 clones, roughly 85% were seen once, and the ten largest hold approximately 9.1%. Material for sequencing was PBMCs or T cells enriched from blood (not recorded which). The receptor comes from a woman aged 45 to 65 with acute COVID-19. V usage is TRBV6-5 and J usage is TRBJ1-2; TRBD1 aligns across 7 bases. In DNA, the CDR3 is TGTGCCAGCAGGCGGGACAGTAACTATGGCTACACCTTC. Its translation is CASRRDSNYGYTF.